The subject of this entry is one T cell receptor beta chain. Its target is not known. This entry belongs to a study of early T cells in non-severe SARS-CoV-2 infection. Study-wide results and limits: Anti-spike CD8 responses were favored in VDJdb matching, and private and CD4 specificities were missed.

The V segment lost 3 bases and the J segment 4 bases; nucleotides outside the gene matches: 8. The germline gives CDR1 GTSNPN, CDR2 SVGIG (reference sequence). The CDR3 sequence is 16 residues long. A single record per CDR3 protein comes from TCRdb applying MiXCR to the 5' RACE reads. The data hold 37,000 or so distinct CDR3 sequences, with around 6.1% observed a single time. This receptor was obtained from an adult who was a healthcare worker with PCR-confirmed SARS-CoV-2 infection or an uninfected control (not recorded which). The chain combines TRBV30 with TRBJ2-3; 12 bases match TRBD2. Material: whole blood. As DNA, the CDR3 is TGTGCCTGGAGGCAAATGACTAGCGGGAGCTCAGATACGCAGTATTTT. Its translation is CAWRQMTSGSSDTQYF.